Below are 22 T cell receptor beta chains sequenced from a single sample in a study of shared clonotypes between healthy human individuals (dated by TCRdb to 2018 to 2020). For the CD8 naive samples, CD45RO-negative cells were positively selected for CCR7, yielding a CD45RA+CCR7+ population from which TemRA cells were excluded. Library prep was done by the immunoSEQ multiplex PCR assay. Held by TCRdb, this immuneACCESS table contains in-frame sequences only and omits some clones. Under half of the omission traces to an unresolved V gene where checked; the cause of the rest is unknown. This sample lists about 2.1 million clones; about 94% were detected once. Less than 2% of the sample rests with the top ten. Sequenced sample: naive CD8+ T cells from PBMCs. Sample cell subset or site, as interpreted from the label and publication: CD45RA+CCR7+. The receptors derive from a man in his late teens or twenties in good health. Some clones in this sample may be carry-over from other donors' samples.

This chain links TRBV5-1 with TRBJ2-6, with TRBD1 matching 10 bases. V shed 4 bases and J 3 bases; nucleotides not matched to a gene: 10. This CDR3 region has 18 residues. Per the germline V gene, CDR1 is SGHRS and CDR2 is YFSETQ. CDR3 nucleotides: TGCGCCAGCAGCCTTGGACAGGGGGAAAGTTATGGGGCCAACGTCCTGACTTTC. Its protein product is CASSLGQGESYGANVLTF.

On this clone: The same CDR3 arises from other DNA sequences in this sample as well. The V and J genes are TRBV11-2 and TRBJ2-7, with unresolved D. This CDR3 is built from 13 residues. Germline-derived CDR1 and CDR2 are SGHAT and FQNNGV. The V and J ends lost 1 base and 0 bases respectively, with 4 bases between them. The CDR3 coding sequence is TGTGCCAGCAGCTTAGCCGGCTCCTACGAGCAGTACTTC. Its protein is CASSLAGSYEQYF.

The chain combines TRBV5-5 with TRBJ2-7; 9 bases fit TRBD1. This CDR3 has 17 residues. Germline assignment: CDR1 SGHKS and CDR2 YYEKEE (reference sequence). The J segment lost 0 bases and the V segment lost 4 bases, leaving 11 bases of the junction unmatched. The CDR3 DNA sequence: TGTGCCAGCAGCGACCCGGACAGGGGATCCCTCTCCTACGAGCAGTACTTC. This codes for CASSDPDRGSLSYEQYF.

V and J are TRBV6-5 and TRBJ2-5; 8 bases match TRBD1. CDR3 length: 15 amino acids. The germline gives CDR1 MNHEY, CDR2 SVGAGI. Trimming removed 0 bases from V and 5 bases from J; junction bases left unmatched: 5. CDR3 sequence: CASSYSTGAWETQYF. CDR3 sequence (DNA): TGTGCCAGCAGTTACTCGACAGGGGCGTGGGAGACCCAGTACTTC.

This clone showed up just a few times. This chain joins TRBV7-8 and TRBJ1-1; TRBD1 might be the D (5 bases). The CDR3 runs to 17 residues. Germline values: CDR1 SGHVS, CDR2 FQNEAQ. Trimming pared 0 bases from V and 5 bases from J, leaving 19 bases between. CDR3 sequence reads: CASSLAAGRGSGTEAFF. CDR3 sequence (DNA): TGTGCCAGCAGCTTAGCGGCGGGACGGGGATCGGGTACTGAAGCTTTCTTT.

There are a few counts of this clone. The chain links TRBV28 to TRBJ1-5, with a tentative D call TRBD1 (5 bases). V was shortened by 6 bases and J by 1 base, with 10 bases between the two germline ends. Germline loops: CDR1 MDHEN, CDR2 SYDVKM. The CDR3 length is 14 residues. The CDR3 reads CASRGEQSNQPQHF. The CDR3 nucleotides read TGTGCCAGCAGGGGGGAACAGAGCAATCAGCCCCAGCATTTT. The variable domain in full, completed from reference TRBV28 and TRBJ1-5, reads DVKVTQSSRYLVKRTGEKVFLECVQDMDHENMFWYRQDPGLGLRLIYFSYDVKMKEKGDIPEGYSVSREKKERFSLILESASTNQTSMYLCASRGEQSNQPQHFGDGTRLSIL.

This chain links TRBV5-1 with TRBJ2-3, with D unresolved. CDR1 and CDR2 (germline): SGHRS, YFSETQ. Trimming left V 1 base short and J 4 bases short, with 7 bases between. The CDR3 totals 13 residues. CDR3 bases: TGCGCCAGCAGCTTGTTTTCCGCAGATACGCAGTATTTT. Residues: CASSLFSADTQYF.

This clone was picked up a small number of times. The chain joins TRBV29-1 to TRBJ1-1; possible D gene TRBD1, 5 bases. The germline CDR1 and CDR2 sequences are SQVTM and ANQGSEA. The CDR3 extends over 14 amino acids. The V and J ends lost 5 bases and 2 bases respectively, with 15 bases between them. CDR3 coding DNA: TGCAGCGTTCGGCCGGACAAGATAAACACTGAAGCTTTCTTT. It is translated as CSVRPDKINTEAFF.

The genes are TRBV27 and TRBJ1-1; D is perhaps TRBD1 (6 bases). Germline assignment: CDR1 MNHEY and CDR2 SMNVEV (reference sequence). Trimming shortened V by 5 bases and J by 5 bases, and 15 bases separated the two germline ends. The CDR3 consists of 14 residues. For the CDR3, the DNA is TGTGCCAGCAGTCCTCAGGGGCCCAGGACTGAAGCTTTCTTT. Its protein is CASSPQGPRTEAFF.

On this clone: This specimen includes other DNA sequences encoding the same CDR3. This sequence joins TRBV14 and TRBJ2-1; tentatively, D is TRBD1 (6 bases). Germline CDR1 SGHDN, CDR2 FVKESK. This CDR3 region has 13 residues. The V end was cut by 1 base, the J end by 7 bases, with 8 bases between. The CDR3 sequence is CASSQVRGNEQFF. The CDR3 coding sequence is TGTGCCAGCAGCCAAGTTAGGGGGAATGAGCAGTTCTTC.

The V call is TRBV11-2, the J call TRBJ2-7; D gene ambiguous. Germline CDR1 and CDR2: SGHAT and FQNNGV. V gave up 2 bases and J gave up 3 bases, with 14 bases separating them. This CDR3 has 15 amino acids. The CDR3 region is CASSLSGSQYYEQYF. The CDR3 DNA reads as TGTGCCAGCAGCTTATCGGGCAGTCAATACTACGAGCAGTACTTC.

Note on this clone: Other DNA sequences within the sample encode an identical CDR3. V is TRBV6-5 and J is TRBJ2-1; the match to TRBD2 covers 8 bases. Germline V lookup: CDR1 MNHEY, CDR2 SVGAGI. Trimming removed 6 bases from V and 0 bases from J; junction bases left unmatched: 4. The CDR3 is made up of 15 amino acids. The CDR3 region is CASSTSGSSYNEQFF. The DNA of the CDR3 is TGTGCCAGCAGCACCAGCGGGAGCTCCTACAATGAGCAGTTCTTC.

Points on this clone: The junction does not match germline at one end; this may be a read error. Here the CDR3 DNA reads TGTGCCAGCAGACCCTACCTCACTGGGACCTCGGACTTC. Amino acid sequence: CASRPYLTGTSDF. This chain uses TRBV28 with TRBJ2-7; D is possibly TRBD1 or TRBD2 (5 bases each). Germline CDR1 reads MDHEN; CDR2 reads SYDVKM. The CDR3 spans 13 residues. The whole variable domain, filled in from reference TRBV28 and TRBJ2-7, reads DVKVTQSSRYLVKRTGEKVFLECVQDMDHENMFWYRQDPGLGLRLIYFSYDVKMKEKGDIPEGYSVSREKKERFSLILESASTNQTSMYLCASRPYLTGTSDFGPGTRLTVT.

V and J are TRBV29-1 and TRBJ2-7, with TRBD1 identical over 7 bases. Trimming took 4 bases from V and 4 from J; bases not matched to a gene: 4. The CDR3 spans 12 residues. CDR1 and CDR2 from the germline V gene are SQVTM and ANQGSEA. The CDR3 loop is CSVVRDSYEQYF. The CDR3 DNA follows: TGCAGCGTTGTCCGGGACAGTTACGAGCAGTACTTC.

The chain has TRBV10-3 and TRBJ2-4; a possible D gene is TRBD2 (5 bases). The germline V gene has CDR1 ENHRY and CDR2 SYGVKD. Between the trimmed V and J ends, which lost 1 base and 0 bases, there was a span of 13 bases. This CDR3 region has 17 residues. CDR3 protein: CAISEYSAELAKNIQYF. The CDR3 DNA sequence: TGTGCCATCAGTGAGTATTCAGCGGAGCTAGCCAAAAACATTCAGTACTTC.

This clone appeared a few times. V usage is TRBV5-4 and J usage is TRBJ1-1, with TRBD1 matching 11 bases. This CDR3 is built from 15 residues. The V gene end was trimmed by 2 bases and the J gene end by 4 bases; junction bases not matched to a gene: 4. CDR1 is SGHNT and CDR2 is YYREEE in the germline V gene (reference sequence). CDR3 region: CASSFTGTGGTEAFF. The CDR3, as DNA: TGTGCCAGCAGCTTCACCGGGACAGGGGGCACTGAAGCTTTCTTT.

The V call is TRBV15, the J call TRBJ2-1; 7 bases agree with TRBD2. Per germline, CDR1 LNHNV and CDR2 YYDKDF (reference sequence). Germline trimming cut 8 bases from V and 3 bases from J; bases unmatched to any gene: 7. This CDR3 spans 14 amino acids. The CDR3 loop reads CATGGGGGYNEQFF. The CDR3 DNA reads TGTGCCACCGGTGGCGGGGGAGGCTACAATGAGCAGTTCTTC.

The genes are TRBV7-9 and TRBJ2-7, with 8 nucleotides matching TRBD1. Trimming took 5 bases from V and 1 from J; bases not matched to a gene: 10. Germline CDR1 is SEHNR and CDR2 is FQNEAQ (reference sequence). This CDR3 region has 16 residues. CDR3 sequence reads: CASSQPSTGASYEQYF. CDR3 nucleotides: TGTGCCAGCAGCCAGCCGTCGACAGGGGCGTCCTACGAGCAGTACTTC.

The table lists this clone with a count of one. The chain joins TRBV4-3 to TRBJ2-3, with TRBD1 identical over 7 bases. Unmatched junction bases numbered 7, after V lost 0 bases and J lost 1 base. The CDR3 is 17 residues long. Germline-derived CDR1 and CDR2 are LGHNA and YSLEER. CDR3 loop: CASSQEEQGFGTDTQYF. The CDR3 bases are TGCGCCAGCAGCCAAGAGGAACAGGGGTTCGGCACAGATACGCAGTATTTT.

The CDR3 DNA follows: TGTGCCAGCAGTTCCCGGTCGGGGGAAGGCTACGAGCAGTACTTC. Its protein is CASSSRSGEGYEQYF. The chain has TRBV6-6 and TRBJ2-7, with TRBD2 as a possible D gene (6 bases). Per the germline V gene, CDR1 is MNHNY and CDR2 is SVGAGI (reference sequence). The CDR3 totals 15 residues. The V end lost 4 bases, the J end lost 3 bases, and 16 bases lay between the germline ends.

CDR3 DNA: TGCGCCAGCAGCTTCCCGACTAGCGGGTTCCACGAGCAGTACTTC. Translating it yields CASSFPTSGFHEQYF. The V gene is TRBV4-1, the J gene TRBJ2-7; TRBD2 agrees at 10 bases. Trimming cost V 5 bases and J 5 bases; bases outside gene matches: 9. In germline, CDR1 is MGHRA, CDR2 YSYEKL. The CDR3 covers 15 residues.

V is TRBV15 and J is TRBJ2-1; D perhaps matches TRBD1 (6 bases). This CDR3 contains 13 residues. Looked up from germline, CDR1 is LNHNV and CDR2 is YYDKDF (reference sequence). V was shortened by 8 bases and J by 6 bases, with 14 bases between the two germline ends. The DNA for the CDR3 is TGTGCCACCCAAGCCGGGACAAGCAATGAGCAGTTCTTC. It yields the protein CATQAGTSNEQFF.